The rows below give T cell receptor beta chains drawn from one sample of a study of T cell responses to AZD1222 COVID-19 vaccine. TCRdb's table, derived via immunoSEQ multiplex PCR, lists solely in-frame clones and lacks some. The sample consists of approximately 150,000 clones, around 89% of them appearing once. Here the sequenced sample was peripheral blood, taken on day 0 of AZD1222 vaccination. The receptors come from an adult in good health. Each CDR3 is given with its conserved first and last residue.

V gene	J gene	CDR3 protein
TRBV7-6	TRBJ1-6	CASSLAPSSYNSPLHF
TRBV28	TRBJ2-5	CASTRGGGRFGETQYF
TRBV5-8	TRBJ2-5	CASSSQTVIQGTQYF
TRBV12-3/TRBV12-4	TRBJ1-1	CASSFLGGEAFF
TRBV29-1	TRBJ2-7	CSVEGNSDSPYEQYF
TRBV13	TRBJ1-3	CASSSRGHSGNTIYF
TRBV7-9	TRBJ2-1	CASSPSRVYNEQFF
TRBV2	TRBJ1-1	CASSEAWRPEAFF
TRBV7-6	TRBJ1-2	CASSLGPRGSAYGYTF
TRBV27	TRBJ2-2	CASSLYYHTGELFF
TRBV28	TRBJ2-7	CASSLLQGDEQYF
TRBV2	TRBJ2-7	CASSIGGASYEQYF
TRBV19	TRBJ2-2	CASSKTGADEGTGELFF
TRBV5-4	TRBJ2-3	CASSLTGAIGTDTQYF
TRBV2	TRBJ2-2	CASSLGGSTGELFF
TRBV29-1	TRBJ1-2	CSAKLGQNLNGYTF
TRBV19	TRBJ2-2	CASNPGPRVGELFF
TRBV10-2	TRBJ1-1	CASSELWNEAFF
TRBV19	TRBJ2-3	CASSISRATDTQYF
TRBV11-2	TRBJ2-7	CASSLLRGWGEQYF
TRBV5-4	TRBJ1-5	CASSFREAPQHF
TRBV18	TRBJ2-1	CASSPFGSYNEQFF
TRBV7-9	TRBJ1-2	CASSLTGNLYYGYTF
TRBV11-2	TRBJ2-5	CASSFTQETQYF
TRBV7-6	TRBJ1-2	CASSSSLLPGQGSDGYTF
TRBV9	TRBJ2-5	CASGLASGQETQYF
TRBV2	TRBJ2-1	CASSAGGGYNEQFF